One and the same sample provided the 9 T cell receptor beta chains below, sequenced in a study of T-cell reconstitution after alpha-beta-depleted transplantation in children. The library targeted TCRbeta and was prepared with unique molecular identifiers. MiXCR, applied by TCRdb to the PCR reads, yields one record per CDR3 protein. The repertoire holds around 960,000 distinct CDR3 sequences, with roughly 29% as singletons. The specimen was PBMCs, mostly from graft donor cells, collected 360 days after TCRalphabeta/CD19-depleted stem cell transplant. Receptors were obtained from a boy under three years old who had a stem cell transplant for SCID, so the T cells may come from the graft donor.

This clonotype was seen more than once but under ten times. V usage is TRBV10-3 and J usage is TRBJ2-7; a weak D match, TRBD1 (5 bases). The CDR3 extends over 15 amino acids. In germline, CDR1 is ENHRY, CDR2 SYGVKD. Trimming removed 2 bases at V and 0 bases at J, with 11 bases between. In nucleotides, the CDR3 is TGTGCCATCAGTGAGGAAGGGGCAAGCTCCTACGAGCAGTACTTC. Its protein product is CAISEEGASSYEQYF.

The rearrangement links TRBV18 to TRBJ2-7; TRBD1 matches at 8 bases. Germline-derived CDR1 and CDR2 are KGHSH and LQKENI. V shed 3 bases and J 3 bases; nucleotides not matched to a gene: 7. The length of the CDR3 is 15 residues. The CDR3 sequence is CASSPRQGSHYEQYF. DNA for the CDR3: TGTGCCAGCTCACCCCGACAGGGGTCTCACTACGAGCAGTACTTC.

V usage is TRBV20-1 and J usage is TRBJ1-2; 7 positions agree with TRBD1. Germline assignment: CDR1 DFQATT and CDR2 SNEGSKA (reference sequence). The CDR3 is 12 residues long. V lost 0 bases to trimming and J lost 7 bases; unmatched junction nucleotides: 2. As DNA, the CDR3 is TGCAGTGCTAGAGAGACAGGGACTGGCTACACCTTC. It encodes CSARETGTGYTF.

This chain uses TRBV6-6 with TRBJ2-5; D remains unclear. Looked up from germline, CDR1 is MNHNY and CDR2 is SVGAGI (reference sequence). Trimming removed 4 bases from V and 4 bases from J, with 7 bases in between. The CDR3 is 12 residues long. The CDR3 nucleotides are TGTGCCAGCAGTTCTGACCTAGAGACCCAGTACTTC. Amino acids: CASSSDLETQYF.

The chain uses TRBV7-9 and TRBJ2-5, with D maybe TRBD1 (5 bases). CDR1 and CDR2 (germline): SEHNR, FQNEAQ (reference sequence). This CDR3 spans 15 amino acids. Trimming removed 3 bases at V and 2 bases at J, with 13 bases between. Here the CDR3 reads CASSFILGVQETQYF. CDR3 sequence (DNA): TGTGCCAGCAGCTTTATCCTAGGGGTTCAAGAGACCCAGTACTTC.

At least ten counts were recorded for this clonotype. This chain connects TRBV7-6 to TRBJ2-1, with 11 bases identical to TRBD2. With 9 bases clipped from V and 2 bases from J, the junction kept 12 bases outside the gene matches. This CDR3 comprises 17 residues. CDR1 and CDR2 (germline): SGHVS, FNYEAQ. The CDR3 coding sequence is TGTGCCAGGTCGACTAGCGGGGAAGAGAGAGCCTACAATGAGCAGTTCTTC. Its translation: CARSTSGEERAYNEQFF.

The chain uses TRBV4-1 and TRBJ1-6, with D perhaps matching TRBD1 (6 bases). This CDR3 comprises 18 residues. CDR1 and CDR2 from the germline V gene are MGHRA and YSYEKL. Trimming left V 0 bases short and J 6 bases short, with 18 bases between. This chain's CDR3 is CASSQDLLWGAVNSPLHF. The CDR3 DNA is TGCGCCAGCAGCCAAGACCTATTGTGGGGGGCGGTTAATTCACCCCTCCACTTT.

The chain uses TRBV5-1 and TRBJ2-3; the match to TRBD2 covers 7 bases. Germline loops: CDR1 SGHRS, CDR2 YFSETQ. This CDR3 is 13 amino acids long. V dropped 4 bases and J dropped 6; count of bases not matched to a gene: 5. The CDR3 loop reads CASSGREEDTQYF. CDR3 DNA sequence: TGCGCCAGCAGCGGGAGGGAAGAGGATACGCAGTATTTT.

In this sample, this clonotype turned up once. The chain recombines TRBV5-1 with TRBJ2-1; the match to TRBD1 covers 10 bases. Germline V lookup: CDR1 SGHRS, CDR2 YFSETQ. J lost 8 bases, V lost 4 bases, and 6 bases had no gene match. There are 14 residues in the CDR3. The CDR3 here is CASSRSGTGDEQFF. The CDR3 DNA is TGCGCCAGCAGCCGTTCCGGGACAGGGGATGAGCAGTTCTTC.